This T cell receptor (beta chain) was profiled in a study of shared clonotypes between healthy human individuals. The authors' processing: Quality scores were absent from the junction-only immunoSEQ sequences, so filtering differed. Data came from immunoSEQ multiplex PCR; TCRdb stores just in-frame clones and leaves some out. The V and J calls and clone size come from that table; D and trimming were worked out from the DNA. The sample consists of about 2 million clones, around 96% of them appearing once. It was CD45RO-negative cells, positively selected for CCR7, that made up naive CD8 cells, with terminally differentiated effector memory CD45RA+ cells excluded. The study enrolled healthy HIV-negative adults without recent acute infections or vaccinations as donors. This receptor was taken from a young man in good health. Sample: naive CD8+ T cells sorted from blood.

The CDR3: CASSPSPSYEQYF. The CDR3 bases are TGTGCCAGCTCGCCGAGTCCCTCTTACGAGCAGTACTTC. The chain couples TRBV18 to TRBJ2-7; D not certain. Germline-derived CDR1 and CDR2 are KGHSH and LQKENI. The CDR3 consists of 13 residues. Trimming cost V 6 bases and J 4 bases, with 13 bases left between them. Drawing the rest from reference TRBV18 and TRBJ2-7, the complete variable domain is NAGVMQNPRHLVRRRGQEARLRCSPMKGHSHVYWYRQLPEEGLKFMVYLQKENIIDESGMPKERFSAEFPKEGPSILRIQQVVRGDSAAYFCASSPSPSYEQYFGPGTRLTVT.